These 18 T cell receptor beta chains came from one sample sequenced in a study of identical twins. Each CDR3 protein gets one entry after TCRdb re-called the 5' RACE reads with MiXCR. The repertoire holds about 300,000 distinct CDR3 sequences, with 12% as singletons. These data also formed part of another study, on yellow fever vaccine responses in identical twins.

The sequenced sample consisted of CD8+ T cells sorted from blood. The origin of the receptors is a woman between 18 and 30 years old in good health.

This clonotype has only a few counts. The gene calls are TRBV12-3 or TRBV12-4 and TRBJ2-3; 7 bases fit TRBD1. J was trimmed by 3 bases and V by 5 bases; bases with no gene match: 5. This CDR3 has 14 residues. In nucleotides, the CDR3 is TGTGCCAGCAGTAACAGACAGGGAACAGATACGCAGTATTTT. The encoded protein is CASSNRQGTDTQYF.

Only a few counts were recorded for this clonotype. Here the CDR3 reads CASSPRPRDAYNEQFF. In DNA, the CDR3 is TGTGCCAGTAGTCCCCGCCCGCGGGACGCCTACAATGAGCAGTTCTTC. The V call is TRBV19, the J call TRBJ2-1, with a possible D match to TRBD2 (6 bases). The V gene's germline CDR1 is LNHDA and CDR2 SQIVND (reference sequence). V was shortened by 5 bases and J by 2 bases, with 16 bases between the two germline ends. There are 16 residues in the CDR3. Full variable domain (remainder filled in from reference TRBV19 and TRBJ2-1): DGGITQSPKYLFRKEGQNVTLSCEQNLNHDAMYWYRQDPGQGLRLIYYSQIVNDFQKGDIAEGYSVSREKKESFPLTVTSAQKNPTAFYLCASSPRPRDAYNEQFFGPGTRLTVL.

V gene TRBV4-1 combines with J gene TRBJ2-1, with 8 positions matching TRBD2. The CDR3 is 16 amino acids. Germline CDR1 is MGHRA and CDR2 is YSYEKL. J was trimmed by 6 bases and V by 0 bases; bases with no gene match: 7. Written as DNA, the CDR3 is TGCGCCAGCAGCCAAGATCCAACTAGCGGAGGCAATGAGCAGTTCTTC. Translating it yields CASSQDPTSGGNEQFF.

The chain couples TRBV3-1 to TRBJ2-1; 8 nucleotides match TRBD1. The CDR3 consists of 17 residues. From germline, CDR1 is LGHDT and CDR2 YNNKEL (reference sequence). Unmatched junction bases numbered 17, after V lost 8 bases and J lost 5 bases. CDR3 amino acids: CASSIRLWTGTHNEQFF. DNA of the CDR3: TGTGCCAGCTCCATAAGATTGTGGACAGGGACCCACAATGAGCAGTTCTTC.

This clonotype was seen a few times. This sequence joins TRBV13 and TRBJ2-2, with 13 bases fitting TRBD2. Germline V gene data show CDR1 as PRHDT and CDR2 as FYEKMQ (reference sequence). J lost 7 bases, V lost 4 bases, and 9 bases had no gene match. The CDR3 is made up of 17 amino acids. CDR3 protein: CASSSGTSGISGGELFF. The CDR3 DNA is TGTGCCAGCAGCTCCGGGACTAGCGGGATTTCGGGCGGGGAGCTGTTTTTT.

Ten or more counts support this clonotype. V usage is TRBV6-1 and J usage is TRBJ2-2; no reliable D call. V lost 4 bases, J lost 3 bases, and 3 bases lay in between. CDR1 MNHNS and CDR2 SASEGT come from the germline V gene. CDR3 length equals 12 residues. The CDR3 region is CASSGYTGELFF. CDR3 sequence (DNA): TGTGCCAGCAGTGGTTACACCGGGGAGCTGTTTTTT.

This clonotype was seen ten or more times. The chain combines TRBV7-3 with TRBJ2-1, with TRBD2 matching over 14 bases. The J segment lost 2 bases and the V segment lost 5 bases, leaving 11 bases of the junction unmatched. This CDR3 contains 19 residues. Germline-derived CDR1 and CDR2 are SGHTA and FQGTGA. The chain's CDR3 is CASSNPGLAGESPYNEQFF. The CDR3 DNA reads TGTGCCAGCAGCAACCCGGGACTAGCGGGAGAGTCCCCCTACAATGAGCAGTTCTTC. The complete variable domain, with remaining parts taken from reference TRBV7-3 and TRBJ2-1, reads GAGVSQTPSNKVTEKGKYVELRCDPISGHTALYWYRQSLGQGPEFLIYFQGTGAADDSGLPNDRFFAVRPEGSVSTLKIQRTERGDSAVYLCASSNPGLAGESPYNEQFFGPGTRLTVL.

The V call is TRBV10-1, the J call TRBJ2-7; D may be TRBD1 or TRBD2 (5 bases each). The germline V gene encodes CDR1 WNHNN and CDR2 SYGVQD (reference sequence). The CDR3 is made up of 14 amino acids. Trimming removed 7 bases at V and 3 bases at J, with 16 bases between. The CDR3 sequence: CASNKRDHIYEQYV. The CDR3 bases are TGCGCCAGCAATAAAAGGGACCACATCTACGAGCAGTACGTC.

The V and J genes are TRBV4-2 and TRBJ2-1; weak D call: TRBD2 (6 bases). The CDR3 length is 17 residues. Germline loops: CDR1 LGHNA, CDR2 YNFKEQ. With 0 bases removed from V and 2 bases from J, the gap between germline ends came to 14 bases. The CDR3 spells CASSQEWGELAYNEQFF. CDR3 bases: TGTGCCAGCAGCCAAGAATGGGGGGAGTTGGCCTACAATGAGCAGTTCTTC.

This clonotype was seen at least ten times. The chain combines TRBV6-5 with TRBJ1-1; no definite D call. The CDR3 totals 12 residues. Between the trimmed V and J ends, which lost 5 bases and 5 bases, there was a span of 9 bases. Germline V gene lookup returns CDR1 MNHEY and CDR2 SVGAGI. CDR3 bases: TGTGCCAGCAGTCCTCCGGGGACTGAAGCTTTCTTT. It translates to CASSPPGTEAFF.

This clonotype was detected many times. The rearrangement links TRBV29-1 to TRBJ2-1; 7 nucleotides align to TRBD2. From germline, CDR1 is SQVTM and CDR2 ANQGSEA. The CDR3 spans 15 residues. V was clipped by 1 base and J by 3 bases; unmatched bases: 6. This chain's CDR3 is CSVEGREGNYNEQFF. CDR3 nucleotide sequence: TGCAGCGTTGAAGGGAGGGAGGGAAACTACAATGAGCAGTTCTTC.

The chain employs TRBV3-1 and TRBJ2-7; possible D gene TRBD1, 6 bases. The V end was cut by 0 bases, the J end by 4 bases, with 10 bases between. Germline CDR1 LGHDT, CDR2 YNNKEL (reference sequence). There are 14 residues in the CDR3. Here the CDR3 reads CASSQDVGGYEQYF. The DNA of the CDR3 is TGTGCCAGCAGCCAAGATGTAGGGGGTTACGAGCAGTACTTC.

This clonotype was seen repeatedly, ten times or more. This chain links TRBV12-3 or TRBV12-4 with TRBJ2-7; D is possibly TRBD2 (5 bases). The V end was cut by 3 bases, the J end by 2 bases, with 8 bases between. The CDR3 is made up of 13 amino acids. CDR3 nucleotides: TGTGCCAGCAGTTTTGAGGGTACCTACGAGCAGTACGTC. Protein sequence: CASSFEGTYEQYV.

V gene TRBV6-6 combines with J gene TRBJ2-5, with 7 positions matching TRBD2. The germline gives CDR1 MNHNY, CDR2 SVGAGI (reference sequence). The CDR3 consists of 13 residues. V was pared by 8 bases and J by 3 bases, with 6 bases of the junction left unmatched. CDR3 protein: CASGGREEETQYF. CDR3 bases: TGTGCCAGCGGGGGGAGGGAGGAAGAGACCCAGTACTTC.

V is TRBV12-3 or TRBV12-4 and J is TRBJ1-5; 8 nucleotides align to TRBD1. The CDR3 is made up of 14 amino acids. V was clipped by 4 bases and J by 5 bases; unmatched bases: 4. DNA for the CDR3: TGTGCCAGCAGTTCCAGGGGGCGAGATCAGCCCCAGCATTTT. The encoded protein is CASSSRGRDQPQHF.

This clonotype has just a few counts. The chain is built from TRBV9 and TRBJ2-3; 11 bases align to TRBD2. Looked up from germline, CDR1 is SGDLS and CDR2 is YYNGEE. V dropped 3 bases and J dropped 0; count of bases not matched to a gene: 3. This CDR3 region has 16 residues. Here the CDR3 DNA reads TGTGCCAGCAGCGCCGCTAGCGGGGGGAGCACAGATACGCAGTATTTT. This codes for CASSAASGGSTDTQYF.

The chain joins TRBV27 to TRBJ1-1; D is possibly TRBD1 (6 bases). Per germline, CDR1 MNHEY and CDR2 SMNVEV (reference sequence). This CDR3 is built from 14 residues. V was trimmed by 7 bases and J by 3 bases, leaving 15 bases between them. For the CDR3, the DNA is TGTGCCAGCACAAGCCACAGGGATGACACTGAAGCTTTCTTT. The encoded protein is CASTSHRDDTEAFF.

The chain carries TRBV12-3 or TRBV12-4 and TRBJ1-5; D may be TRBD1 (6 bases). V was pared by 4 bases and J by 5 bases, with 12 bases between. The CDR3 runs to 14 residues. In DNA, the CDR3 is TGTGCCAGCAGTTCGACCAGGGGCGATCAGCCCCAGCATTTT. Its protein product is CASSSTRGDQPQHF.